The 29 T cell receptor beta chains listed next were all sequenced from one sample in a study of PD-1 blockade in classical Hodgkin lymphoma. Time point meaning: cycle 4 day 1 (C4D1), after about 6 weeks of nivolumab. Each patient experienced a relapse that followed autologous stem cell transplantation, and brentuximab vedotin exposure varied. The protocol was immunoSEQ multiplex PCR, while the TCRdb copy is restricted to in-frame clones and leaves out a portion. The sample has about 90,000 clones, approximately 86% seen once. The specimen was peripheral blood mononuclear cells (PBMCs), collected before the fourth cycle of nivolumab. The receptors here all came from a human donor with classical Hodgkin lymphoma.

This chain uses TRBV9 with TRBJ2-1; 11 bases are shared with TRBD2. Germline trimming cut 4 bases from V and 8 bases from J; bases unmatched to any gene: 11. CDR3 size: 16 residues. Germline CDR1 and CDR2: SGDLS and YYNGEE. CDR3 region: CASSPIGTSGWDEQFF. DNA of the CDR3: TGTGCCAGCAGCCCCATCGGGACTAGCGGATGGGATGAGCAGTTCTTC.

The rearrangement uses TRBV5-1 and TRBJ1-2, with D hard to call. Trimming took off 1 base at V and 5 bases at J, with 18 bases between the two ends. This CDR3 region has 16 residues. Germline CDR1 and CDR2: SGHRS and YFSETQ. CDR3 in DNA: TGCGCCAGCAGCTTGTTAACTGCGACGACCGATTATGGCTACACCTTC. This translates into CASSLLTATTDYGYTF.

The chain combines TRBV10-3 with TRBJ1-1; D not certain. V lost 4 bases and J lost 1, with 10 bases in between. This CDR3 comprises 14 residues. Germline CDR1 ENHRY, CDR2 SYGVKD. CDR3: CAISGMGANTEAFF. CDR3 nucleotides: TGTGCCATCAGTGGCATGGGAGCGAACACTGAAGCTTTCTTT.

V gene TRBV7-9 combines with J gene TRBJ2-7; weak D call: TRBD1 (6 bases). The CDR3 is 14 amino acids. Trimming left V 1 base short and J 3 bases short, with 10 bases between. Germline CDR1 reads SEHNR; CDR2 reads FQNEAQ (reference sequence). The CDR3 DNA is TGTGCCAGCAGCTTAGATGGCAGGGGCTACGAGCAGTACTTC. Translating gives CASSLDGRGYEQYF.

This clone was observed a handful of times. The V call is TRBV11-1, the J call TRBJ2-7; TRBD1 matches at 9 bases. CDR1 is SGHAT and CDR2 is FQDESV in the germline V gene (reference sequence). The J segment lost 2 bases and the V segment lost 5 bases, leaving 4 bases of the junction unmatched. CDR3 length: 14 amino acids. CDR3 DNA sequence: TGTGCCAGCAGCGGCAGACAGGGGGCCTACGAGCAGTACTTC. This encodes CASSGRQGAYEQYF.

CDR3 region: CASSVGPGTGAPLEQYF. The CDR3 DNA reads as TGTGCCAGCAGCGTAGGGCCGGGGACAGGCGCGCCTCTCGAGCAGTACTTC. This chain uses TRBV9 with TRBJ2-7; 8 bases map to TRBD1. Germline values: CDR1 SGDLS, CDR2 YYNGEE. This CDR3 contains 17 residues. V dropped 0 bases and J dropped 6; count of bases not matched to a gene: 14.

This chain uses TRBV5-8 with TRBJ2-1, with D possibly being TRBD1 (6 bases). V was trimmed by 0 bases and J by 5 bases, leaving 9 bases between them. Looked up from germline, CDR1 is SGHTS and CDR2 is YDEGEE. This CDR3 has 14 residues. The CDR3 nucleotides are TGTGCCAGCAGCTTGGGGACAGCAAACAATGAGCAGTTCTTC. Amino acid sequence: CASSLGTANNEQFF.

This clone appeared a few times. The rearrangement joins TRBV30 to TRBJ1-1; D perhaps matches TRBD1 (5 bases). The CDR3 consists of 13 residues. Germline loops: CDR1 GTSNPN, CDR2 SVGIG (reference sequence). Trimming removed 0 bases at V and 2 bases at J, with 7 bases between. The CDR3 region is CAWSVGGNTEAFF. CDR3 DNA sequence: TGTGCCTGGAGTGTTGGGGGTAACACTGAAGCTTTCTTT.

The chain carries TRBV27 and TRBJ2-1; no reliable D call. Between the trimmed V and J ends, which lost 2 bases and 4 bases, there was a span of 15 bases. CDR1 is MNHEY and CDR2 is SMNVEV in the germline V gene (reference sequence). The CDR3 contains 16 residues. CDR3 DNA: TGTGCCAGCAGTTTAAAACCAGGCCAATTATACAATGAGCAGTTCTTC. Translating gives CASSLKPGQLYNEQFF.

The chain carries TRBV11-2 and TRBJ2-5; D uncertain. Germline lookup yields CDR1 SGHAT and CDR2 FQNNGV. The CDR3 sequence is 13 residues long. Trimming cost V 2 bases and J 5 bases, with 9 bases left between them. The DNA for the CDR3 is TGTGCCAGCAGCTTAACTGGCTCGGAGACCCAGTACTTC. The encoded protein is CASSLTGSETQYF.

This clone was found once. At the DNA level, this CDR3 is encoded by other sequences in the same sample as well. The genes are TRBV6-5 and TRBJ1-5; 7 nucleotides match TRBD1. Germline V CDR1 and CDR2: MNHEY, SVGAGI. This CDR3 has 14 residues. J lost 3 bases, V lost 5 bases, and 4 bases had no gene match. This chain's CDR3 is CASSPGQSNQPQHF. CDR3 bases: TGTGCCAGCAGTCCGGGACAGTCCAATCAGCCCCAGCATTTT.

The chain is built from TRBV19 and TRBJ1-5; 8 bases line up with TRBD1. Germline V CDR1 and CDR2: LNHDA, SQIVND (reference sequence). V shed 3 bases, J shed 7 bases, and the junction held 5 bases outside the gene matches. The CDR3 contains 14 residues. The CDR3 spells CASSIDRGGQPQHF. CDR3 bases: TGTGCCAGTAGTATCGACAGGGGAGGGCAGCCCCAGCATTTT.

This chain uses TRBV18 with TRBJ1-1; D is possibly TRBD1 (5 bases). From germline, CDR1 is KGHSH and CDR2 LQKENI. CDR3 length: 15 residues. With 3 bases removed from V and 4 bases from J, the gap between germline ends came to 15 bases. CDR3 residues: CASSPTRGLGTEAFF. In nucleotides, the CDR3 is TGTGCCAGCTCACCTACGCGGGGCTTGGGCACTGAAGCTTTCTTT. Full variable domain (remainder filled in from reference TRBV18 and TRBJ1-1): NAGVMQNPRHLVRRRGQEARLRCSPMKGHSHVYWYRQLPEEGLKFMVYLQKENIIDESGMPKERFSAEFPKEGPSILRIQQVVRGDSAAYFCASSPTRGLGTEAFFGQGTRLTVV.

The rearrangement links TRBV5-1 to TRBJ2-1; 8 bases agree with TRBD2. J lost 4 bases, V lost 6 bases, and 9 bases had no gene match. This CDR3 spans 15 amino acids. Germline CDR1 and CDR2: SGHRS and YFSETQ. The CDR3 region is CASTRDSGIYNEQFF. DNA for the CDR3: TGCGCCAGCACCAGGGATAGCGGGATTTACAATGAGCAGTTCTTC.

This chain uses TRBV29-1 with TRBJ1-3; TRBD1 is a possible D gene (6 bases). The CDR3 runs 13 residues. V lost 7 bases and J 4 bases, leaving 14 bases between the germline ends. Per germline, CDR1 SQVTM and CDR2 ANQGSEA. The CDR3 sequence is CSAGQSSGNTIYF. CDR3 coding DNA: TGCAGCGCCGGACAGTCTTCGGGAAACACCATATATTTT.

The V call is TRBV27, the J call TRBJ2-7; maybe TRBD1 (6 bases). V was trimmed by 5 bases and J by 3 bases, leaving 17 bases between them. This CDR3 region has 15 residues. Per germline, CDR1 MNHEY and CDR2 SMNVEV (reference sequence). The CDR3 sequence is CASSGPGRGRYEQYF. CDR3 DNA: TGTGCCAGCAGTGGGCCCGGCAGGGGACGCTACGAGCAGTACTTC.

V gene TRBV7-2 combines with J gene TRBJ2-2, with 10 bases that match TRBD1. CDR1 and CDR2 from the germline V gene are SGHTA and FQGNSA. This CDR3 region has 16 residues. The V and J ends lost 1 base and 6 bases, in that order; junction bases with no gene match: 5. CDR3 loop: CASSLVGTGVPGELFF. In DNA, the CDR3 is TGTGCCAGCAGCTTAGTGGGGACAGGGGTTCCCGGGGAGCTGTTTTTT.

J is TRBJ2-7 and V is TRBV6-1; 14 bases map to TRBD2. This CDR3 is 16 amino acids long. The J segment lost 4 bases and the V segment lost 3 bases, leaving 5 bases of the junction unmatched. Looked up from germline, CDR1 is MNHNS and CDR2 is SASEGT. The CDR3 loop reads CASSETSGRAGYEQYF. DNA for the CDR3: TGTGCCAGCAGTGAGACTAGCGGGAGGGCCGGGTACGAGCAGTACTTC.

The chain couples TRBV7-8 to TRBJ2-7, with 11 bases matching TRBD2. J was trimmed by 3 bases and V by 5 bases; bases with no gene match: 6. CDR1 is SGHVS, CDR2 FQNEAQ, per germline. The length of the CDR3 is 15 residues. CDR3 nucleotides: TGTGCCAGCAGCACAACTAGCGGGGGTCGCTACGAGCAGTACTTC. This translates into CASSTTSGGRYEQYF.

The chain uses TRBV6-4 and TRBJ1-4, with a weak D call TRBD1 (6 bases). The V and J ends lost 6 bases and 7 bases respectively, with 9 bases between them. The CDR3 consists of 12 residues. Germline V gene data show CDR1 as MRHNA and CDR2 as SNTAGT. The CDR3 sequence is CASREGGEKLFF. CDR3 coding DNA: TGTGCCAGCAGGGAGGGGGGTGAAAAACTGTTTTTT.

V usage is TRBV11-2 and J usage is TRBJ2-5; TRBD1 or TRBD2 may be the D gene (7 bases each). Germline V lookup: CDR1 SGHAT, CDR2 FQNNGV. This CDR3 is built from 14 residues. V was shortened by 3 bases and J by 6 bases, with 14 bases between the two germline ends. The DNA for the CDR3 is TGTGCCAGCAGCTTGGCAGGGGGGGAGAAGACCCAGTACTTC. Translating gives CASSLAGGEKTQYF.

The chain has TRBV5-1 and TRBJ2-6, with a weak D call TRBD2 (5 bases). The germline V and J ends were trimmed by 0 bases and 0 bases, with 13 bases remaining between them. CDR3 size: 18 residues. CDR1 and CDR2 (germline): SGHRS, YFSETQ. CDR3 sequence: CASSLGELGSSGANVLTF. In DNA, the CDR3 is TGCGCCAGCAGCTTGGGTGAGCTAGGGAGCTCTGGGGCCAACGTCCTGACTTTC.

V and J are TRBV2 and TRBJ2-7; 8 bases map to TRBD2. Germline CDR1 is SNHLY and CDR2 is FYNNEI. V lost 8 bases to trimming and J lost 0 bases; unmatched junction nucleotides: 3. The CDR3 is 13 amino acids. The CDR3 nucleotides read TGTGCCAGCGTCGGGGGGGCCTCCTACGAGCAGTACTTC. Translating it yields CASVGGASYEQYF.

The chain is built from TRBV7-6 and TRBJ2-1; tentative D call: TRBD2 (6 bases). Germline V CDR1 and CDR2: SGHVS, FNYEAQ. Trimming took off 5 bases at V and 4 bases at J, with 18 bases between the two ends. This CDR3 has 16 residues. The CDR3 DNA follows: TGTGCCAGCAGCCTTCCACCCACCGGGACTTACAATGAGCAGTTCTTC. It translates to CASSLPPTGTYNEQFF.

The chain links TRBV14 to TRBJ1-4; D is unresolved. The V gene lost 1 base and the J gene lost 8 bases, with 20 bases spanning the gap. The CDR3 contains 17 residues. Germline V lookup: CDR1 SGHDN, CDR2 FVKESK. CDR3 DNA: TGTGCCAGCAGCCAAGCCTTCTCCGGGAGTCTTAGAGAAAAACTGTTTTTT. This encodes CASSQAFSGSLREKLFF.

J is TRBJ1-2 and V is TRBV7-9; 11 positions match TRBD1. Germline-derived CDR1 and CDR2 are SEHNR and FQNEAQ (reference sequence). V trimming: 5 bases; J trimming: 4 bases; junction bases outside the gene matches: 3. The CDR3 is made up of 14 amino acids. CDR3 region: CASSPGTGGYGYTF. The CDR3 nucleotides are TGTGCCAGCAGCCCAGGGACAGGGGGCTATGGCTACACCTTC.

The V and J genes are TRBV6-5 and TRBJ2-5; maybe TRBD2 (6 bases). Trimming pared 6 bases from V and 5 bases from J, leaving 10 bases between. CDR1 and CDR2 (germline): MNHEY, SVGAGI. The CDR3 is made up of 12 amino acids. CDR3 in amino acids: CASSRAGETQYF. The CDR3 coding sequence is TGTGCCAGCAGCCGCGCGGGGGAGACCCAGTACTTC.

The chain has TRBV10-3 and TRBJ2-1; a weak D match, TRBD2 (6 bases). V was clipped by 2 bases and J by 1 base, with 12 bases between them. This CDR3 is 16 amino acids long. Germline V gene sequence: CDR1 ENHRY, CDR2 SYGVKD. The CDR3 nucleotides are TGTGCCATCAGTGAGGGGGAGCGGGTATCCTACAATGAGCAGTTCTTC. It yields the protein CAISEGERVSYNEQFF.

The chain couples TRBV28 to TRBJ2-5; D is uncertain. Germline V gives CDR1 MDHEN, CDR2 SYDVKM. V lost 6 bases and J 9 bases, leaving 14 bases between the germline ends. The CDR3 covers 12 residues. The CDR3 sequence: CASSRGAQAQYF. The CDR3 DNA follows: TGTGCCAGCAGCAGAGGTGCCCAGGCCCAGTACTTC.